This T cell receptor (beta chain) was identified in a study of blood T cell repertoires in COVID-19 (TCRdb year 2020). A note on the overall study: Samples covering the acute and convalescent phases of COVID-19 were provided by collaborators in the United States, Italy and Spain. Deeply sampled blood TCRbeta repertoires from subjects exposed to, actively infected with, or recovered from COVID-19 were included in the dataset. Sample metadata almost always included a de-identified subject ID, COVID-19 status, age in years and sex. Samples came from the ongoing ImmuneRACE study (first 160 participants) plus 1,254 subjects from 6 global collaborators. The material from the prospective study consisted of cDNA or gDNA derived from T cells, B-cell-depleted T cells, or PBMCs. HLA class I and class II types, where available, came from metadata supplied by the sample provider rather than from assay-based typing. A freely available public database, intended as a resource for researchers studying the immune response to SARS-CoV-2, is where the repertoires were released. What the work shows at the level of the full study, not this receptor alone: Clinical and demographic metadata were provided uncurated, with the amount varying by source and participant.

TCRbeta CDR3 regions were amplified from genomic DNA using the immunoSEQ Assay, a bias-controlled multiplex PCR. In the paper's pipeline: Within the assay, amplification of reference gene primers was used to estimate how many nucleated cells each sample contained. To quantify the absolute abundance of each unique TCRbeta CDR3 rearrangement, sequence reads were collapsed and filtered. For each sample, productive Simpson clonality was calculated by taking the square root of Simpson's diversity index across productive rearrangements. TCRdb holds this immuneACCESS table with in-frame rearrangements only. Some clones are missing; in checked studies, unresolved V genes explain under half, and the rest has no known cause. The DNA was the basis for D and trimming; V, J and clone size are from that table. The sample table contains 250,000 or so clones; only one count was recorded for around 90% of them. The leading ten clones occupy approximately 2.9% of the sample.

Enrolling through a virtual design, the prospective study's participants ranged in age from roughly 18 to 95 years and lived across 24 United States geographic areas. In the prospective study, cohorts were assigned on the basis of participant-reported clinical history obtained from a screening survey and a study questionnaire. A participant counted as exposed if, within 2 weeks of entering the study, that participant had been in contact with someone who had a PCR-confirmed or clinician-diagnosed COVID-19 case. Mobile phlebotomists in the prospective study collected whole blood, serum and a nasopharyngeal or oropharyngeal swab from every participant. Prospective study participants could optionally give additional blood draws and questionnaires over a roughly two-month period. Before DNA extraction, prospective study blood samples were shipped either frozen or at room temperature. For this clone: Its recognized antigen is unknown. No much larger clone is present one base from it, and per-base qualities are unavailable.

Compared with germline, V lacks 3 bases and J lacks 4 bases; bases without a gene match: 4. The germline V gene provides CDR1 MDHEN and CDR2 SYDVKM. Measured from the cysteine to the phenylalanine, the CDR3 is 14 residues long. Solely the CDR3 DNA is kept, with 42 bases framed from the first base. The rearranged chain carries TRBV28 and TRBJ1-2; 8 middle bases align to TRBD1. The sequence came from a man in his forties who had been exposed to COVID-19. Source material: PBMCs or T cells enriched from blood (not recorded which). The DNA reads TGTGCCAGCAGTTTCCAGGGGGCAGGCTATGGCTACACCTTC. It is translated as CASSFQGAGYGYTF.